This is a list of T cell receptor beta chains from one sample in a study of blood T cell repertoires in COVID-19. Profiling relied on immunoSEQ multiplex PCR, and the TCRdb table lists in-frame clones only, not all of them. The sample has 150,000 or so clones; about 86% are singletons. Source material: peripheral blood. The receptor source for this set is a man aged 50-59 years with active or convalescent COVID-19. Both conserved end residues are part of each CDR3. D genes are given only for firm matches. Size values are once, few and many counts, or a class for expanded clones, and some rows have none.

d_gene	abundance	v_gene	j_gene	CDR3nt	CDR3aa
NA	once	TRBV27	TRBJ2-5	TGTGCCAGCAGTCCCGGTGGTGAGACCCAGTACTTC	CASSPGGETQYF
TRBD2	NA	TRBV3-1/TRBV3-2	TRBJ2-3	TGTGCCAGCAGCCTTCCGGGACTAGGGGGAGATACGCAGTATTTT	CASSLPGLGGDTQYF
NA	NA	TRBV5-4	TRBJ2-1	TGTGCCAGCAGCGGGCGACTAGTAACCTACAATGAGCAGTTCTTC	CASSGRLVTYNEQFF
TRBD1	NA	TRBV6-5	TRBJ2-2	TGTGCCAGCATGGGGACAGGGGCCAACACCGGGGAGCTGTTTTTT	CASMGTGANTGELFF
TRBD1	NA	TRBV18	TRBJ2-7	TGTGCCAGCTCACAGGGGACAGGGGGAACCTACGAGCAGTACTTC	CASSQGTGGTYEQYF
NA	NA	TRBV19	TRBJ2-3	TGTGCCAGTACCATCCGGGATACGCAGTATTTT	CASTIRDTQYF
TRBD1	NA	TRBV19	TRBJ1-5	TGTGCCAGTACCTTCCAGGGGGGCCAGCCCCAGCATTTT	CASTFQGGQPQHF
NA	few	TRBV7-9	TRBJ2-2	TGTGCCAGCAGTACACAGAACACCGGGGAGCTGTTTTTT	CASSTQNTGELFF
NA	NA	TRBV18	TRBJ1-1	TGTGCCAGCTCACCCTCAGGAATGAACACTGAAGCTTTCTTT	CASSPSGMNTEAFF
TRBD1	NA	TRBV6-2/TRBV6-3	TRBJ1-5	TGTGCCAGCAGTTACACGGGGGACAGGTATAGCAATCAGCCCCAGCATTTT	CASSYTGDRYSNQPQHF
TRBD2	NA	TRBV7-3	TRBJ2-1	TGTGCCAGCAGTCCAGGGACTAGTATGGACAATGAGCAGTTCTTC	CASSPGTSMDNEQFF
NA	NA	TRBV6-5	TRBJ1-1	TGTGCCAGCATCTTAGGAGGCACTGAAGCTTTCTTT	CASILGGTEAFF
NA	NA	TRBV18	TRBJ2-3	TGTGCCAGCTCGCTTCTAGCAGGAGACACAGATACGCAGTATTTT	CASSLLAGDTDTQYF
TRBD2	few	TRBV7-3	TRBJ2-7	TGTGCCAGCAGCCCACGGGGGGGGACTGACTACGAGCAGTACTTC	CASSPRGGTDYEQYF
TRBD2	NA	TRBV10-2	TRBJ2-7	TGCGCCAGCAGTGGTCTAGCGGGATCCTACGAGCAGTACTTC	CASSGLAGSYEQYF
TRBD1	NA	TRBV5-1	TRBJ1-2	TGCGCCAGCAGCTTGACAGGGGCCTATGGCTACACCTTC	CASSLTGAYGYTF
TRBD1	NA	TRBV6-5	TRBJ2-2	TGTGCCAGCACCGAACAGGGGGCGAGGGGGGAGCTGTTTTTT	CASTEQGARGELFF